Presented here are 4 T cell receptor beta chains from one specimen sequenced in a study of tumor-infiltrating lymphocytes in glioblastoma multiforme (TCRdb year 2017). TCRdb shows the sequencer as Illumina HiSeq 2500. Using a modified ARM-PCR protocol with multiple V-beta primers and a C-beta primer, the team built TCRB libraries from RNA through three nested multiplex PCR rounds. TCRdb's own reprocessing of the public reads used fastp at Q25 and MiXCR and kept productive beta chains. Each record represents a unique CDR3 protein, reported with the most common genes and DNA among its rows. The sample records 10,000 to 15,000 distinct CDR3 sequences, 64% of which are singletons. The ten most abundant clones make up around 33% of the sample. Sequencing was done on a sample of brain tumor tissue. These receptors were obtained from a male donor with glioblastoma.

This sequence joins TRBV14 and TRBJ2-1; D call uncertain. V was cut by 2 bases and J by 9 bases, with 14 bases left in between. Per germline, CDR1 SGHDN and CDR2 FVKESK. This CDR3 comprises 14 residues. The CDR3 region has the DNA TGTGCCAGCAGCCAACCTGGCCAGATAAGTGAGCAGTTCTTC. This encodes CASSQPGQISEQFF. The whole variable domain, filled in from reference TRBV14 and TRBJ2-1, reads EAGVTQFPSHSVIEKGQTVTLRCDPISGHDNLYWYRRVMGKEIKFLLHFVKESKQDESGMPNNRFLAERTGGTYSTLKVQPAELEDSGVYFCASSQPGQISEQFFGPGTRLTVL.

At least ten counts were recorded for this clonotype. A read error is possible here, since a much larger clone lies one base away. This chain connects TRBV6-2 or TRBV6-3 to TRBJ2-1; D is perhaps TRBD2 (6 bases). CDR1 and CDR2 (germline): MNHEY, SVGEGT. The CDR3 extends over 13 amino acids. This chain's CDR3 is CASRPGGVNQQFF. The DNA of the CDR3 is TGTGCCAGCAGACCCGGGGGAGTCAATCAGCAGTTCTTC.

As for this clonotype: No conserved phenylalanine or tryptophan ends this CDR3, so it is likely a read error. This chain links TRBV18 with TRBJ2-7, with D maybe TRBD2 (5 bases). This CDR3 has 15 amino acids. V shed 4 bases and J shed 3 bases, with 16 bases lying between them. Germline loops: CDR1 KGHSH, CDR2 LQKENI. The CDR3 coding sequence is TGTGCCAGCTCACTCCAGCATACCGGGGACTACGAGCAGTACCTC. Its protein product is CASSLQHTGDYEQYL.

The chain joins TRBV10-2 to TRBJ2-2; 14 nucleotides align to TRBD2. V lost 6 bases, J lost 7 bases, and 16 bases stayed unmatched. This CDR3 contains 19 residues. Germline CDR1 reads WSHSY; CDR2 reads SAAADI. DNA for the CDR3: TGCGCCAGCAGGGCACCCGGGACTAGCGGGAGCCCCGAAGTCGGGGAGCTGTTTTTT. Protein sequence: CASRAPGTSGSPEVGELFF.